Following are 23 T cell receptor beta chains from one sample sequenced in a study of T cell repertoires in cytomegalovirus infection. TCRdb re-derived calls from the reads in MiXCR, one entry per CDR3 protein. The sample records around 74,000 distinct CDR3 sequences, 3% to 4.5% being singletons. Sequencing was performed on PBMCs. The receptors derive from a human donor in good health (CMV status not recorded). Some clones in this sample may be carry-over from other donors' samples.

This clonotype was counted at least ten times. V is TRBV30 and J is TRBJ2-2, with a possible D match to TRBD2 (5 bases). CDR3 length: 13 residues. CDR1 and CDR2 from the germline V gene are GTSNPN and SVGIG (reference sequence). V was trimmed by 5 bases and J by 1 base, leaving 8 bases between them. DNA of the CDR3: TGTGCCTGGGGAGGAGTGAACACCGGGGAGCTGTTTTTT. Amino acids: CAWGGVNTGELFF.

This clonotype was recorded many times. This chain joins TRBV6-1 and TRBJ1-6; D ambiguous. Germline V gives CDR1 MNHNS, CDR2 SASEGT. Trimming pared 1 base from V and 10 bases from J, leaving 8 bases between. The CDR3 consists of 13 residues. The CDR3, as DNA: TGTGCCAGCAGTGAAGAGGGAGGATCACCCCTCCACTTT. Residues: CASSEEGGSPLHF.

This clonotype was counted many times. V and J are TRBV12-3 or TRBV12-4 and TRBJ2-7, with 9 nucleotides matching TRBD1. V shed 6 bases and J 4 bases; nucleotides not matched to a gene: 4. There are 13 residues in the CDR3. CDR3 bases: TGTGCCAGCAGACCGACAGGGGGTTACGAGCAGTACTTC. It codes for CASRPTGGYEQYF.

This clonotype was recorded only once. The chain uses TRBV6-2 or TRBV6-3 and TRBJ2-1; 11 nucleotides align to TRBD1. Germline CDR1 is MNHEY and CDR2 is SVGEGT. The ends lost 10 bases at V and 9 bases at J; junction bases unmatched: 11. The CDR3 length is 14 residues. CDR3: CATLRTGGWSEQFF. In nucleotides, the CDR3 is TGTGCCACCCTACGGACAGGGGGCTGGAGTGAGCAGTTCTTC.

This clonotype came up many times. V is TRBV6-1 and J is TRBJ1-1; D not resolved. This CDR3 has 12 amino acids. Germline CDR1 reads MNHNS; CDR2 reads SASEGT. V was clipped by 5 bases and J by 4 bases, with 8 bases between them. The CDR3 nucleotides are TGTGCCAGCAGTCAGGTGGTCACTGAAGCTTTCTTT. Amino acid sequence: CASSQVVTEAFF.

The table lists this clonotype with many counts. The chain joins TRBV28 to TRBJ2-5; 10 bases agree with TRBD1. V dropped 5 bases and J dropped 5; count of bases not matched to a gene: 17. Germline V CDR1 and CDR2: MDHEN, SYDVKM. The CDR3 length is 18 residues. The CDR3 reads CASSPPGYRTGGKETQYF. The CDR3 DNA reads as TGTGCCAGCAGTCCCCCCGGCTACCGGACAGGGGGAAAGGAGACCCAGTACTTC.

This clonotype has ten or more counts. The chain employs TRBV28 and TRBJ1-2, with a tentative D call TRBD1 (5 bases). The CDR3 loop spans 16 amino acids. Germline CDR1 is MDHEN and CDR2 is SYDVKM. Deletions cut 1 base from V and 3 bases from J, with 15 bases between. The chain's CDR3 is CASSLSQAGYHYGYTF. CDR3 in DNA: TGTGCCAGCAGTTTATCCCAGGCAGGGTACCACTATGGCTACACCTTC.

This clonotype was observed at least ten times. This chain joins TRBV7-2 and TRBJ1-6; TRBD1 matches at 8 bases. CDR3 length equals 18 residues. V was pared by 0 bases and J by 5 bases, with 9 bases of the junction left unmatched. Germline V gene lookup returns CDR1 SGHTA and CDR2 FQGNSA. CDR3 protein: CASSLAPLQGANNSPLHF. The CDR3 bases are TGTGCCAGCAGCTTAGCGCCTTTGCAGGGGGCAAATAATTCACCCCTCCACTTT.

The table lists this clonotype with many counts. CDR3 residues: CASSLEPNTDTQYF. CDR3 in DNA: TGCGCCAGCAGCTTGGAGCCAAACACAGATACGCAGTATTTT. The chain is built from TRBV5-1 and TRBJ2-3; D gene ambiguous. Germline values: CDR1 SGHRS, CDR2 YFSETQ. The CDR3 sequence is 14 residues long. Trimming left V 0 bases short and J 2 bases short, with 7 bases between.

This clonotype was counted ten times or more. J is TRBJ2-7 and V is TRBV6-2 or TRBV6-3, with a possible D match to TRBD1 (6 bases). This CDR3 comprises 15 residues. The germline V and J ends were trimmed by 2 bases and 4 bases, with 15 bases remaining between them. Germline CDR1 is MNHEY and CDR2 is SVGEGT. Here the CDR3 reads CASSYPPRGRYEQYF. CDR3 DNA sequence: TGTGCCAGCAGTTACCCTCCCAGGGGAAGATACGAGCAGTACTTC.

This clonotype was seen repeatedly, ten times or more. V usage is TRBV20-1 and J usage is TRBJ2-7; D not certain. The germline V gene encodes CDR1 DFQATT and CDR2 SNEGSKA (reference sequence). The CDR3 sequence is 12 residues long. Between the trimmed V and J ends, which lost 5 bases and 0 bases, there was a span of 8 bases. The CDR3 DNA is TGCAGTGCTCAAAAGGACTCCTACGAGCAGTACTTC. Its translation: CSAQKDSYEQYF.

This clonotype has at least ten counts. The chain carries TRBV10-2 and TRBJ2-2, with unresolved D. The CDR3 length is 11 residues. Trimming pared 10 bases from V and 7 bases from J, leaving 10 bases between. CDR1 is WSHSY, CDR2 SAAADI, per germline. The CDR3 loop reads CATPFRGELFF. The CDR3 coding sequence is TGCGCCACCCCATTCCGCGGGGAGCTGTTTTTT.

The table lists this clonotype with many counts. CDR3 DNA sequence: TGTGCCAGCAGCTCTTATGGGGGGCAGGAAAAACTGTTTTTT. Its protein product is CASSSYGGQEKLFF. The genes are TRBV7-2 and TRBJ1-4; a possible D gene is TRBD1 (6 bases). Germline CDR1 and CDR2: SGHTA and FQGNSA. This CDR3 comprises 14 residues. V gave up 4 bases and J gave up 8 bases, with 14 bases separating them.

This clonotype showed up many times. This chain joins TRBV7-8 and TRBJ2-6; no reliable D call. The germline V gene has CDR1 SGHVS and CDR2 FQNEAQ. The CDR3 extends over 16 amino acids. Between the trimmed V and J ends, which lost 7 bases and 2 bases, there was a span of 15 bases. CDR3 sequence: CASNSHPEPGANVLTF. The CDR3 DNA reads TGTGCCAGCAACTCCCACCCGGAACCTGGGGCCAACGTCCTGACTTTC. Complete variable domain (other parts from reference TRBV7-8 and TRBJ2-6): GAGVSQSPRYKVAKRGQDVALRCDPISGHVSLFWYQQALGQGPEFLTYFQNEAQLDKSGLPSDRFFAERPEGSVSTLKIQRTQQEDSAVYLCASNSHPEPGANVLTFGAGSRLTVL.

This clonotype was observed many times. The CDR3: CASSQATLPDTQYF. The CDR3 DNA sequence: TGTGCCAGCAGCCAAGCAACTTTACCAGATACGCAGTATTTT. V is TRBV14 and J is TRBJ2-3; no clear D. Germline values: CDR1 SGHDN, CDR2 FVKESK. The CDR3 spans 14 residues. Trimming shortened V by 1 base and J by 4 bases, and 9 bases separated the two germline ends.

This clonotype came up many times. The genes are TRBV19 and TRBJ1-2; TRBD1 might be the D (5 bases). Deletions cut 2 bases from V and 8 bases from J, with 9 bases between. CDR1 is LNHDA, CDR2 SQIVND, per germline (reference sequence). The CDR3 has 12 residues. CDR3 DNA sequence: TGTGCCAGTAGTATATCAGGGCTGGGCTACACCTTC. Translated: CASSISGLGYTF.

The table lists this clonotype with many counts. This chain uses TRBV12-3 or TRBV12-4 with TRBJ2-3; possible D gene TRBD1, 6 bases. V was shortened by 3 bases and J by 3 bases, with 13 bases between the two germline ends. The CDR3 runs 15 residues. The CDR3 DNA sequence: TGTGCCAGCAGTTTGACAGGCCCTTGGACAGATACGCAGTATTTT. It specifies CASSLTGPWTDTQYF.

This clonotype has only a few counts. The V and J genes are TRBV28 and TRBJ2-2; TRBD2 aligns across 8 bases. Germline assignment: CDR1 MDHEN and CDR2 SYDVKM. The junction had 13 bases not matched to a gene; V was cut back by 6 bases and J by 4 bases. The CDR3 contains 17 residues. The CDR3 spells CASRKPGGAQVTGELFF. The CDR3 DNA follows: TGTGCCAGCAGGAAACCGGGGGGGGCGCAGGTCACCGGGGAGCTGTTTTTT.

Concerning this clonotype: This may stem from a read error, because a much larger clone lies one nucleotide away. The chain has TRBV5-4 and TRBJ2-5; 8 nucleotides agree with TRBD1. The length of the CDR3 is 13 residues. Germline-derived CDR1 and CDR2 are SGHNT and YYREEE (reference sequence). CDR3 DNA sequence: TGTGCCAACAGCGGACAGGGCAGGGAGACCCAGTACTTC. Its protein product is CANSGQGRETQYF.

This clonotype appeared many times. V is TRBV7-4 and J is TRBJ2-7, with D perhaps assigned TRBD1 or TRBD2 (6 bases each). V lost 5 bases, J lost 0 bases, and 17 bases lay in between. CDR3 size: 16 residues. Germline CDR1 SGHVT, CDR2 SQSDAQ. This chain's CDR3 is CASSPMGGAGSYEQYF. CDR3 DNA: TGTGCCAGCAGCCCCATGGGGGGCGCAGGCTCCTACGAGCAGTACTTC.

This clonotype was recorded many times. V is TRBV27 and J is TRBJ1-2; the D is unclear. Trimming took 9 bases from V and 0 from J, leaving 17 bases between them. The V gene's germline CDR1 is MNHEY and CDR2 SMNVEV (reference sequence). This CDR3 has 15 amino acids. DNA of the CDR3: TGTGCCAGTTCGCGGGCAGACGGATCTAACTATGGCTACACCTTC. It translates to CASSRADGSNYGYTF.

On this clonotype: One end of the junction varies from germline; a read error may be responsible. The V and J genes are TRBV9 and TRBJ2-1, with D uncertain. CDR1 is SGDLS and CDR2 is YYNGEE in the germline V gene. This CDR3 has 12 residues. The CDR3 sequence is CASSVGSNEEFF. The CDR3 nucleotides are TGTGCCAGCAGCGTAGGAAGCAATGAGGAGTTCTTC.

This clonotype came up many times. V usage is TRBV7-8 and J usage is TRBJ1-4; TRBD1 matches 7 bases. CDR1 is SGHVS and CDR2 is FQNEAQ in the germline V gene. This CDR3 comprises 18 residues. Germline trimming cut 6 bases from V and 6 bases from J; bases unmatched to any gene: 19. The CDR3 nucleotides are TGTGCCAGCAGGGACTGGATAGACAGGGTTGGTGGTGATGAAAAACTGTTTTTT. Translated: CASRDWIDRVGGDEKLFF.